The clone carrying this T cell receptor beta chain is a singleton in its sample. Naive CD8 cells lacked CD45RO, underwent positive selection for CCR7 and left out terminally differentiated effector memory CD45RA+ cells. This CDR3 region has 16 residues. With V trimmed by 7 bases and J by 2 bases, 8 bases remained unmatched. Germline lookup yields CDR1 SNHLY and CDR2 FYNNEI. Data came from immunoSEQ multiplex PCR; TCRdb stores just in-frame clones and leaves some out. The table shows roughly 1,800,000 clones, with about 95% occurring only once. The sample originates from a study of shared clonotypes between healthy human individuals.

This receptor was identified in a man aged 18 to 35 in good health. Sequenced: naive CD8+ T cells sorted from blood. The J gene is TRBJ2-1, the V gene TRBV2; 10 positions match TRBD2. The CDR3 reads CASTFWTSGTYNEQFF. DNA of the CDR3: TGTGCCAGCACATTCTGGACTAGCGGAACCTACAATGAGCAGTTCTTC.